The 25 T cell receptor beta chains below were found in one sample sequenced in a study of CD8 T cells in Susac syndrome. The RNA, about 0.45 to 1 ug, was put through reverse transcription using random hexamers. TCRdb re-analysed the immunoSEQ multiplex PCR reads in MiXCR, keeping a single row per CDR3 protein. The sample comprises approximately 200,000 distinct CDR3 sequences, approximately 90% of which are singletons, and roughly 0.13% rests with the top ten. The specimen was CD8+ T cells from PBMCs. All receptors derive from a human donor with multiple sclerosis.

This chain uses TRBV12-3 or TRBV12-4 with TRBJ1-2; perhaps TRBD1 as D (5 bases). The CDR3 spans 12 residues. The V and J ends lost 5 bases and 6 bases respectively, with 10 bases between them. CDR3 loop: CASSPRAHGYTF. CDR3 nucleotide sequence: TGTGCCAGCAGTCCCAGGGCCCATGGCTACACCTTC.

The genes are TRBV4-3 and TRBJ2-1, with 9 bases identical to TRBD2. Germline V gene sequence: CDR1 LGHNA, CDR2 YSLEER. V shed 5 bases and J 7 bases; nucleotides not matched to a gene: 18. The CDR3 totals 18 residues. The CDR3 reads CASSDDGGHGLAKNEQFF. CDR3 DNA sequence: TGCGCCAGCAGCGACGACGGGGGGCACGGACTAGCGAAAAATGAGCAGTTCTTC.

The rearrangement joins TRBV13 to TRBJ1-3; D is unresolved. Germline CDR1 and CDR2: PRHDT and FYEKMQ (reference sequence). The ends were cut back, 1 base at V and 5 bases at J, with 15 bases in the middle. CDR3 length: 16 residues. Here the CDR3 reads CASSLAEAALRNTIYF. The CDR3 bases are TGTGCCAGCAGCTTAGCAGAGGCGGCATTGAGAAACACCATATATTTT. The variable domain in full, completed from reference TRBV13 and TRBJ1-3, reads AAGVIQSPRHLIKEKRETATLKCYPIPRHDTVYWYQQGPGQDPQFLISFYEKMQSDKGSIPDRFSAQQFSDYHSELNMSSLELGDSALYFCASSLAEAALRNTIYFGEGSWLTVV.

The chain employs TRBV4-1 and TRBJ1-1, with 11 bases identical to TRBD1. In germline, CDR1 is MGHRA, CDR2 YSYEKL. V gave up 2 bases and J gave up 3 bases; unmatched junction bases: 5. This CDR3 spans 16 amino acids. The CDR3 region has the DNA TGCGCCAGCAGCCAAACACCGGGACAGGGGGACACTGAAGCTTTCTTT. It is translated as CASSQTPGQGDTEAFF.

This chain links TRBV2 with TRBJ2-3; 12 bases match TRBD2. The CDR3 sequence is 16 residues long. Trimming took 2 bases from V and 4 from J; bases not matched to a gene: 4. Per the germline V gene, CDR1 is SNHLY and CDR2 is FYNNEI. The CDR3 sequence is CASSEPSGGGPDTQYF. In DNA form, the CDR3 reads TGTGCCAGCAGTGAACCTAGCGGGGGGGGCCCAGATACGCAGTATTTT.

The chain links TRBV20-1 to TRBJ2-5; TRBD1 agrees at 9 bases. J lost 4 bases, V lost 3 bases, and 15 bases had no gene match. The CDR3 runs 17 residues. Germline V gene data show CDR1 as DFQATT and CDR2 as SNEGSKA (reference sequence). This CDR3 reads CSARSYGDRERGETQYF. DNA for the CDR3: TGCAGTGCTAGGTCTTATGGGGACAGGGAAAGGGGAGAGACCCAGTACTTC.

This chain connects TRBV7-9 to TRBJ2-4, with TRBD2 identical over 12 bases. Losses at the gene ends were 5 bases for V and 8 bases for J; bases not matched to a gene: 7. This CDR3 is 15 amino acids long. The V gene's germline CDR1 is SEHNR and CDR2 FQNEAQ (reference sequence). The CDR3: CASSNRLAGEDIQYF. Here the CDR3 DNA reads TGTGCCAGCAGCAACAGACTAGCGGGAGAAGACATTCAGTACTTC. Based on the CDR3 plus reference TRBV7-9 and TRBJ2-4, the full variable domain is DTGVSQNPRHKITKRGQNVTFRCDPISEHNRLYWYRQTLGQGPEFLTYFQNEAQLEKSRLLSDRFSAERPKGSFSTLEIQRTEQGDSAMYLCASSNRLAGEDIQYFGAGTRLSVL.

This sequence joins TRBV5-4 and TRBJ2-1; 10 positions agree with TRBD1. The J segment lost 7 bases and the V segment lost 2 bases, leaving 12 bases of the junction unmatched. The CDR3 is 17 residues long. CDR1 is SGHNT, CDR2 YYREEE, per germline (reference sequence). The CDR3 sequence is CASSFQTGGEKDNEQFF. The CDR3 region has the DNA TGTGCCAGCAGCTTCCAGACAGGGGGCGAGAAGGATAATGAGCAGTTCTTC.

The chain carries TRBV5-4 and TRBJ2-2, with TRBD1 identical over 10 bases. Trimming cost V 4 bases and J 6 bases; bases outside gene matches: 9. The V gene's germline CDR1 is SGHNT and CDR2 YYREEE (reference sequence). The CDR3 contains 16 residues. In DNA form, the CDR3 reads TGTGCCAGCAGCCTGACCGGGACAGGGGTTCCCGGGGAGCTGTTTTTT. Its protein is CASSLTGTGVPGELFF.

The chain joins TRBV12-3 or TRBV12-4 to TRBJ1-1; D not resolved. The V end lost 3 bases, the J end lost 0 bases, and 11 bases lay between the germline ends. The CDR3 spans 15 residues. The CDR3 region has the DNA TGTGCCAGCAGTTTCCGGGCGCTCTTGAACACTGAAGCTTTCTTT. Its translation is CASSFRALLNTEAFF.

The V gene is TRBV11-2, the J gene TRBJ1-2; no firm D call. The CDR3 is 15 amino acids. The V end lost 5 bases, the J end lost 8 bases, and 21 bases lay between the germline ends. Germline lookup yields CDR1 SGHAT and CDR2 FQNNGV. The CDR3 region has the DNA TGTGCCAGCAGCCCAGACCCGGGGTGGGGTCCGGGCTACACCTTC. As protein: CASSPDPGWGPGYTF.

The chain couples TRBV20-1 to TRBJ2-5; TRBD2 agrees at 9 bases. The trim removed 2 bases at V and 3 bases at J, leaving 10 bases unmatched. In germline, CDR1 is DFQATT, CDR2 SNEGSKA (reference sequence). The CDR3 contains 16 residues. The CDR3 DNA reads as TGCAGTGCTAGACCCCCTATGACTAGCGGAAAAGAGACCCAGTACTTC. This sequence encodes CSARPPMTSGKETQYF.

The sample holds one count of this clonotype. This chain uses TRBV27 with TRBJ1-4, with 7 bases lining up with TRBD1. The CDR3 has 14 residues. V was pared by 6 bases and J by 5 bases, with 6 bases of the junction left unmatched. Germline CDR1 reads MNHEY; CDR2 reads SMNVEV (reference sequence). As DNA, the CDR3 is TGTGCCAGCAGACCGGGACAGTTCAATGAAAAACTGTTTTTT. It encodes CASRPGQFNEKLFF.

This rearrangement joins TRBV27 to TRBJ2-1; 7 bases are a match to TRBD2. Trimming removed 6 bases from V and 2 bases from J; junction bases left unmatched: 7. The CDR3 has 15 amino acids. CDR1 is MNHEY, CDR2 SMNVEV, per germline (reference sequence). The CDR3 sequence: CASSLSSGPYNEQFF. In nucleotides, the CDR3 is TGTGCCAGCAGCCTCTCTAGCGGTCCCTACAATGAGCAGTTCTTC.

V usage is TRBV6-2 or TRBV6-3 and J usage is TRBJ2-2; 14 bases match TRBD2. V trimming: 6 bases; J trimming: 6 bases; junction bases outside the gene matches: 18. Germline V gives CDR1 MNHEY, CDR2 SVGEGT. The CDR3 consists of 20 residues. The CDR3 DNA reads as TGTGCCAGCAGACCAATTCTGACTAGCGGGAGGGCCGATCGTCCCGGGGAGCTGTTTTTT. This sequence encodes CASRPILTSGRADRPGELFF.

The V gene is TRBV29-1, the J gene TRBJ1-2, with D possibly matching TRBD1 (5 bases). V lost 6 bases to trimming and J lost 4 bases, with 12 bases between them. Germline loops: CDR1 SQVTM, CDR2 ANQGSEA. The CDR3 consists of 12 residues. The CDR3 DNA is TGCAGCGTCCCCCGGGGCTCCTATGGCTACACCTTC. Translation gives CSVPRGSYGYTF.

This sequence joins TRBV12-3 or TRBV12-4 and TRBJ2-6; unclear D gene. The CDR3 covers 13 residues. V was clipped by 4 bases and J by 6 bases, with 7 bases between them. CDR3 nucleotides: TGTGCCAGCAGTTGGACGGAGGCCAACGTCCTGACTTTC. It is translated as CASSWTEANVLTF.

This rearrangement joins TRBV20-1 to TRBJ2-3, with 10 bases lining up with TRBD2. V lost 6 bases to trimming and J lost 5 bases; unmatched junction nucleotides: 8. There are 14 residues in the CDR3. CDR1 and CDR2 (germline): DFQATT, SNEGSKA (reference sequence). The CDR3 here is CSAPGAGGQDTQYF. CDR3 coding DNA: TGCAGTGCCCCTGGAGCGGGGGGGCAAGATACGCAGTATTTT.

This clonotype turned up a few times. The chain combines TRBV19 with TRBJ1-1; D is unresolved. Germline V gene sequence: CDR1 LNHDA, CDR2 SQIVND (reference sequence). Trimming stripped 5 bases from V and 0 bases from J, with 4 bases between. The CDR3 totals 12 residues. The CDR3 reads CASSGLNTEAFF. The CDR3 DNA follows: TGTGCCAGTAGTGGGTTGAACACTGAAGCTTTCTTT. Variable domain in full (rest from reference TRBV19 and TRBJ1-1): DGGITQSPKYLFRKEGQNVTLSCEQNLNHDAMYWYRQDPGQGLRLIYYSQIVNDFQKGDIAEGYSVSREKKESFPLTVTSAQKNPTAFYLCASSGLNTEAFFGQGTRLTVV.

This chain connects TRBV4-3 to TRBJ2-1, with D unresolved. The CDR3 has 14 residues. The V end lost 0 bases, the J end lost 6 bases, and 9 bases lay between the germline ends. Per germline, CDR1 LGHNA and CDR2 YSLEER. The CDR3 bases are TGCGCCAGCAGCCAAGATCCTTATAGCAATGAGCAGTTCTTC. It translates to CASSQDPYSNEQFF.

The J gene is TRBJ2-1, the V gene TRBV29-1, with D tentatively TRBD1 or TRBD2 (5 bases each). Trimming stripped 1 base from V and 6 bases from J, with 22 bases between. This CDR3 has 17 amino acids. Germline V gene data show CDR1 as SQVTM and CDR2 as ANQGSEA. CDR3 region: CSVEGSVRGPNLNEQFF. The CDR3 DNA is TGCAGCGTTGAAGGGTCCGTCCGGGGACCTAATCTCAATGAGCAGTTCTTC.

CDR3 sequence: CASSQGGSGSSSYEQYF. Written as DNA, the CDR3 is TGCGCCAGCAGCCAAGGGGGTAGCGGGTCGTCCTCCTACGAGCAGTACTTC. This rearrangement joins TRBV4-1 to TRBJ2-7; 7 positions agree with TRBD2. V lost 1 base and J lost 0; bases outside the gene matches: 9. Germline CDR1 MGHRA, CDR2 YSYEKL. The CDR3 length is 17 residues.

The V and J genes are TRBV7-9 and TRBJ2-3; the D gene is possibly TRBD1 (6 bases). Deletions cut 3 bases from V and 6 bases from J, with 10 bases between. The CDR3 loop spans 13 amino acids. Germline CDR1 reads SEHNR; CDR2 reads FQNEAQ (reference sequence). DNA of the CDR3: TGTGCCAGCAGCTTCAAGACAGGTGATACGCAGTATTTT. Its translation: CASSFKTGDTQYF.

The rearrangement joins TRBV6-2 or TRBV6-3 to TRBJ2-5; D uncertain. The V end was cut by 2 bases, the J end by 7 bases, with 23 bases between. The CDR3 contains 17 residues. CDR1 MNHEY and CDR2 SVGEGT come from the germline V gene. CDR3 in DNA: TGTGCCAGCAGTTACGACCTTACCCTAGTCGTCCCGGGGACCCAGTACTTC. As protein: CASSYDLTLVVPGTQYF.

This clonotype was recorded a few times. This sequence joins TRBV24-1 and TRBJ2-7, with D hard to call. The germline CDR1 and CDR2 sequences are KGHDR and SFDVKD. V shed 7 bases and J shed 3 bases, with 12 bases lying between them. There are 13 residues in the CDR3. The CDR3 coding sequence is TGTGCCACCAGGACCCGCTCGTTCTACGAGCAGTACTTC. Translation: CATRTRSFYEQYF.